The 11 T cell receptor beta chains in this list originate from one sample, sequenced in a study of T cell repertoires in cytomegalovirus infection. No cognate antigen is known for these TCRs. Via MiXCR, TCRdb re-called the reads, giving one row per CDR3 protein. The table includes about 130,000 distinct CDR3 sequences, about 24% detected once. The sample consisted of PBMCs, sequenced either directly or after in vitro stimulation (not recorded which). The receptors shown here come from a human donor in good health (CMV status not recorded). Some clones in this sample may be carry-over from other donors' samples.

This clonotype was detected a few times. V gene TRBV6-2 or TRBV6-3 combines with J gene TRBJ1-6; 10 nucleotides line up with TRBD1. Germline loops: CDR1 MNHEY, CDR2 SVGEGT. The CDR3 has 15 residues. V gave up 6 bases and J gave up 8 bases; unmatched junction bases: 7. The CDR3 loop is CASRPPGQGYSPLHF. The CDR3 bases are TGTGCCAGCAGACCACCGGGACAGGGGTATTCACCCCTCCACTTT.

In this sample, this clonotype turned up many times. The J gene is TRBJ2-1, the V gene TRBV7-9, with D hard to call. The germline V gene encodes CDR1 SEHNR and CDR2 FQNEAQ (reference sequence). The CDR3 has 14 amino acids. V was pared by 7 bases and J by 0 bases, with 10 bases between. CDR3 sequence: CASNQLSSYNEQFF. CDR3 nucleotides: TGTGCCAGCAATCAGTTAAGCTCCTACAATGAGCAGTTCTTC.

The table lists this clonotype with many counts. V is TRBV7-6 and J is TRBJ2-1, with TRBD2 as a possible D gene (6 bases). V was cut by 3 bases and J by 10 bases, with 10 bases left in between. CDR1 is SGHVS and CDR2 is FNYEAQ in the germline V gene. The CDR3 sequence is 12 residues long. The CDR3 protein is CASSFLGREQFF. The DNA of the CDR3 is TGTGCCAGCAGCTTTCTCGGGAGAGAGCAGTTCTTC.

This clonotype was counted between two and nine times. This chain links TRBV20-1 with TRBJ2-1, with D maybe TRBD2 (6 bases). Germline CDR1 and CDR2: DFQATT and SNEGSKA (reference sequence). The V and J ends lost 3 bases and 2 bases respectively, with 11 bases between them. The CDR3 consists of 14 residues. CDR3 DNA sequence: TGCAGTGCTAGCGGGAGAAGCACCTACAATGAGCAGTTCTTC. It is translated as CSASGRSTYNEQFF.

This clonotype was recorded a few times. The genes are TRBV7-2 and TRBJ2-1; 11 bases map to TRBD2. CDR3 length equals 16 residues. The J segment lost 2 bases and the V segment lost 1 base, leaving 1 base of the junction unmatched. Germline CDR1 and CDR2: SGHTA and FQGNSA. CDR3 sequence reads: CASSLELAGAYNEQFF. For the CDR3, the DNA is TGTGCCAGCAGCTTAGAACTAGCGGGAGCCTACAATGAGCAGTTCTTC.

This clonotype turned up a few times. The chain combines TRBV7-9 with TRBJ2-5, with unresolved D. This CDR3 has 14 amino acids. Trimming removed 4 bases at V and 7 bases at J, with 16 bases between. CDR1 SEHNR and CDR2 FQNEAQ come from the germline V gene (reference sequence). CDR3 loop: CASSSELRSGTQYF. Written as DNA, the CDR3 is TGTGCCAGCAGCTCAGAGCTTAGATCGGGGACCCAGTACTTC.

This clonotype has more than one count but fewer than ten. This sequence joins TRBV14 and TRBJ2-7, with a weak D call TRBD2 (5 bases). The length of the CDR3 is 15 residues. Germline CDR1 is SGHDN and CDR2 is FVKESK. V was cut by 4 bases and J by 8 bases, with 21 bases left in between. The CDR3 spells CASSPRLTPQGKQYF. CDR3 sequence (DNA): TGTGCCAGCAGCCCCCGACTAACGCCCCAAGGGAAGCAGTACTTC.

This clonotype appeared many times. The gene calls are TRBV7-2 and TRBJ2-1, with a tentative D call TRBD2 (5 bases). Per the germline V gene, CDR1 is SGHTA and CDR2 is FQGNSA. The CDR3 has 14 residues. Trimming took off 5 bases at V and 7 bases at J, with 15 bases between the two ends. CDR3 bases: TGTGCCAGCAGCCCCTGGGCCCAGCGGAATGAGCAGTTCTTC. This sequence encodes CASSPWAQRNEQFF.

This clonotype was seen more than once but under ten times. The chain links TRBV19 to TRBJ2-5; D is undetermined. The CDR3 length is 12 residues. Germline V CDR1 and CDR2: LNHDA, SQIVND (reference sequence). The V gene lost 1 base and the J gene lost 4 bases, with 4 bases spanning the gap. CDR3 residues: CASSIGRETQYF. Here the CDR3 DNA reads TGTGCCAGTAGTATAGGAAGAGAGACCCAGTACTTC.

The rearrangement links TRBV28 to TRBJ1-1; D possibly corresponds to TRBD1 (5 bases). Germline V gene sequence: CDR1 MDHEN, CDR2 SYDVKM. Trimming shortened V by 8 bases and J by 3 bases, and 13 bases separated the two germline ends. The CDR3 length is 13 residues. This chain's CDR3 is CASVGRGYTEAFF. The CDR3 DNA reads TGTGCCAGCGTCGGACGGGGGTACACTGAAGCTTTCTTT.

This clonotype has a handful of counts. This chain links TRBV2 with TRBJ2-1; TRBD2 matches 7 bases. In germline, CDR1 is SNHLY, CDR2 FYNNEI. The junction had 10 bases not matched to a gene; V was cut back by 2 bases and J by 9 bases. The CDR3 loop spans 15 amino acids. In nucleotides, the CDR3 is TGTGCCAGCAGTGAACAGAGTATCTCGGGGGGTGAGCAGTTCTTC. This codes for CASSEQSISGGEQFF. Full variable domain (outside the CDR3, taken from reference TRBV2 and TRBJ2-1): EPEVTQTPSHQVTQMGQEVILRCVPISNHLYFYWYRQILGQKVEFLVSFYNNEISEKSEIFDDQFSVERPDGSNFTLKIRSTKLEDSAMYFCASSEQSISGGEQFFGPGTRLTVL.